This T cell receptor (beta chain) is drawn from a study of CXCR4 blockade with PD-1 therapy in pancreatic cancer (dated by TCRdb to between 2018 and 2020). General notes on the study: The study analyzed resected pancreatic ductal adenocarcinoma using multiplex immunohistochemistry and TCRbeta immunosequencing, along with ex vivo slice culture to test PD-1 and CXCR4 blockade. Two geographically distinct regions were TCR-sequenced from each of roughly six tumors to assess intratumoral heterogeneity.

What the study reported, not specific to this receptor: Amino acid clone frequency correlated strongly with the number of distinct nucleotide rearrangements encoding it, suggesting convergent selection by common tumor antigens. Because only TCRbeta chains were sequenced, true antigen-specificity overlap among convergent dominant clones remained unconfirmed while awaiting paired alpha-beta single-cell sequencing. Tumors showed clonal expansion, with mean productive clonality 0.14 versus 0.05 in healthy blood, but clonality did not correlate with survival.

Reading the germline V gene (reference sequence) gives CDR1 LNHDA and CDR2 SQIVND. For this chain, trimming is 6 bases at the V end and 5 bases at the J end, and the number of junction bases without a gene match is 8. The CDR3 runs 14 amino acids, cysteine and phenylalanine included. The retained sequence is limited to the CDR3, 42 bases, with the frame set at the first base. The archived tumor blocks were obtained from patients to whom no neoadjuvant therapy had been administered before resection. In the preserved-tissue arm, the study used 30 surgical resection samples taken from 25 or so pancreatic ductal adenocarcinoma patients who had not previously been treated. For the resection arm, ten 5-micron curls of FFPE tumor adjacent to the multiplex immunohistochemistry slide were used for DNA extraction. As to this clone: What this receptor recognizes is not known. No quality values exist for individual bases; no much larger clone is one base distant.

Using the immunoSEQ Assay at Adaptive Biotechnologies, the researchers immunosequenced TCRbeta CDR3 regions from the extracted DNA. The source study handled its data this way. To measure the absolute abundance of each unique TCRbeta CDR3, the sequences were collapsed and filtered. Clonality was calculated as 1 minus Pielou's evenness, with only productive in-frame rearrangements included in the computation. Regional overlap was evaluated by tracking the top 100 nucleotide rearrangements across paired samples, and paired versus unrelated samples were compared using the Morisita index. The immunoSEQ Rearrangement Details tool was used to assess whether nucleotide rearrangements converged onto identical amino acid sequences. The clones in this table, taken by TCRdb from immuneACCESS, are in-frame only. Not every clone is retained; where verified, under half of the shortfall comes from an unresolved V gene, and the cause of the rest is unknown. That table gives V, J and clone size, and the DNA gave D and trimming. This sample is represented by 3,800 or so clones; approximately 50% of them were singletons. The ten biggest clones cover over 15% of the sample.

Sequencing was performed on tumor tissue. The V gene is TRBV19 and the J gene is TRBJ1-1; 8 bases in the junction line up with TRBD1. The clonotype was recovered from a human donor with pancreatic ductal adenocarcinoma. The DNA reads TGTGCCAGTAGGACAGGGGACTCGCGAACTGAAGCTTTCTTT. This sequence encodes CASRTGDSRTEAFF.